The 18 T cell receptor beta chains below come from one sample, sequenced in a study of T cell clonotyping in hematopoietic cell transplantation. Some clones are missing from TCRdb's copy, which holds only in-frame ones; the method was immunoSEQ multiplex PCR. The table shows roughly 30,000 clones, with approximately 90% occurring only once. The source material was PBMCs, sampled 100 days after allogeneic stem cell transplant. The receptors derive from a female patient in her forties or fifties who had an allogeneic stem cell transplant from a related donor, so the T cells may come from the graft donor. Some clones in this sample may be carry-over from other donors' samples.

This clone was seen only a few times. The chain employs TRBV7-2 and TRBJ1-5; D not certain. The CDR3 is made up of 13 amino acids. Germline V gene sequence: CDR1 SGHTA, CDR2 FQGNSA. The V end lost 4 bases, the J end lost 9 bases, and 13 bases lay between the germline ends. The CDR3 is CASSSTRPSPQHF. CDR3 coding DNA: TGTGCCAGCAGCTCGACCCGGCCCTCGCCCCAGCATTTT.

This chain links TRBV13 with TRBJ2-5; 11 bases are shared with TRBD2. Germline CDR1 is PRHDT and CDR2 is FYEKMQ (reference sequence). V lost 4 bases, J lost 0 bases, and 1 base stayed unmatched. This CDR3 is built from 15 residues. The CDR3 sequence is CASSSSGGYQETQYF. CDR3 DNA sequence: TGTGCCAGCAGCTCTAGCGGGGGGTACCAAGAGACCCAGTACTTC.

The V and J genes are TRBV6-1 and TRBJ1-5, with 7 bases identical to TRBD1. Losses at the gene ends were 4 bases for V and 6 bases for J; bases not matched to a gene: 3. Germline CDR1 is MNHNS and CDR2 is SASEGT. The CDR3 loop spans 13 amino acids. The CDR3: CASSASGGQPQHF. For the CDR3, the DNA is TGTGCCAGCAGTGCTTCAGGGGGTCAGCCCCAGCATTTT.

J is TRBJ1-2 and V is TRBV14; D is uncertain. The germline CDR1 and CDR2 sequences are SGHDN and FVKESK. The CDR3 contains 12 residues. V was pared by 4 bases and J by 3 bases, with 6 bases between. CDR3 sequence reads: CASSLFDYGYTF. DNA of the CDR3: TGTGCCAGCAGCCTCTTCGACTATGGCTACACCTTC. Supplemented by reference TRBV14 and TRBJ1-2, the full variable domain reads EAGVTQFPSHSVIEKGQTVTLRCDPISGHDNLYWYRRVMGKEIKFLLHFVKESKQDESGMPNNRFLAERTGGTYSTLKVQPAELEDSGVYFCASSLFDYGYTFGSGTRLTVV.

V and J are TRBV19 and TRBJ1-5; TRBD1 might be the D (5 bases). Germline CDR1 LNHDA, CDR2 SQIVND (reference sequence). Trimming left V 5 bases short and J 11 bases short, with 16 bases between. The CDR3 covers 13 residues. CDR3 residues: CASSLSGPSTQHF. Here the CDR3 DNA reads TGTGCCAGTAGTCTGTCAGGGCCCAGTACCCAGCATTTT.

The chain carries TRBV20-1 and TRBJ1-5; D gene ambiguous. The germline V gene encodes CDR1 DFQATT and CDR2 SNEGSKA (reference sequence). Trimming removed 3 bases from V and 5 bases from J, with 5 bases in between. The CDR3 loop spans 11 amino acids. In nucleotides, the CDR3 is TGCAGTGCTAGTGGCGATCAGCCCCAGCATTTT. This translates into CSASGDQPQHF.

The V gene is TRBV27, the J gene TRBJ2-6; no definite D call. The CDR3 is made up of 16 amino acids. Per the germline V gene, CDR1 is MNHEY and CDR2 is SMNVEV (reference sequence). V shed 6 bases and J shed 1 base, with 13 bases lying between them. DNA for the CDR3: TGTGCCAGCAGCATTAACCCTGGTTCTGGGGCCAACGTCCTGACTTTC. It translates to CASSINPGSGANVLTF. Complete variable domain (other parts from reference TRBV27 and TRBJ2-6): EAQVTQNPRYLITVTGKKLTVTCSQNMNHEYMSWYRQDPGLGLRQIYYSMNVEVTDKGDVPEGYKVSRKEKRNFPLILESPSPNQTSLYFCASSINPGSGANVLTFGAGSRLTVL.

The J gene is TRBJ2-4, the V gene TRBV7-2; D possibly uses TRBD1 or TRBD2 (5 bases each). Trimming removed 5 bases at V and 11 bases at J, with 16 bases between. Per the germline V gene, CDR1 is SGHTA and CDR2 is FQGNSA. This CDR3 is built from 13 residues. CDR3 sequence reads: CASSPGQGRVQYF. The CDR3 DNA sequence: TGTGCCAGCAGCCCGGGGCAGGGCAGGGTTCAGTACTTC.

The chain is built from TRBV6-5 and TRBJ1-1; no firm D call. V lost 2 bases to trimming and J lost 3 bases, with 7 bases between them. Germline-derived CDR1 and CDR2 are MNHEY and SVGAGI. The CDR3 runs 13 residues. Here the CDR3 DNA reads TGTGCCAGCAGTTACGAGAGGGACACTGAAGCTTTCTTT. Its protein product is CASSYERDTEAFF.

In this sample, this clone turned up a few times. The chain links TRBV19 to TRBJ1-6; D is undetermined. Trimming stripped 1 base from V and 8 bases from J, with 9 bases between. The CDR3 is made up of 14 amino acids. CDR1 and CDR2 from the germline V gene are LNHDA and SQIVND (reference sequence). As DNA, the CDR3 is TGTGCCAGTAGTATAGGAAATGTATATTCACCCCTCCACTTT. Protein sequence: CASSIGNVYSPLHF.

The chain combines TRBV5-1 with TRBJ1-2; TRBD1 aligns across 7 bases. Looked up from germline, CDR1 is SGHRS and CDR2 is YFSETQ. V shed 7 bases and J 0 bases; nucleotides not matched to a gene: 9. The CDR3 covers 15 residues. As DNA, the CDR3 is TGCGCCAGCGCCCCACGGACAGGAGCTAACTATGGCTACACCTTC. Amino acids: CASAPRTGANYGYTF.

CDR3 region: CASSEIAGDSYEQYF. CDR3 DNA: TGTGCCAGCAGTGAAATAGCGGGGGACTCCTACGAGCAGTACTTC. V is TRBV6-1 and J is TRBJ2-7; 9 bases match TRBD2. The CDR3 is 15 amino acids. Germline V lookup: CDR1 MNHNS, CDR2 SASEGT. V shed 2 bases, J shed 0 bases, and the junction held 2 bases outside the gene matches.

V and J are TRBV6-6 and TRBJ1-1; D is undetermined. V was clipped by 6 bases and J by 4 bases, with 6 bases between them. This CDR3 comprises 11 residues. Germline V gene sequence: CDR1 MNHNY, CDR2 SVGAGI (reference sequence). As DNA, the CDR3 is TGTGCCAGCAGACTTAGCACTGAAGCTTTCTTT. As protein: CASRLSTEAFF.

The CDR3 nucleotides read TGTGCCAGCAGCTTGTCCACAGGGGTCACTGAAGCTTTCTTT. Amino acid sequence: CASSLSTGVTEAFF. The chain carries TRBV5-4 and TRBJ1-1, with 7 bases that match TRBD1. V shed 1 base and J 4 bases; nucleotides not matched to a gene: 4. Germline V gene sequence: CDR1 SGHNT, CDR2 YYREEE (reference sequence). The CDR3 extends over 14 amino acids.

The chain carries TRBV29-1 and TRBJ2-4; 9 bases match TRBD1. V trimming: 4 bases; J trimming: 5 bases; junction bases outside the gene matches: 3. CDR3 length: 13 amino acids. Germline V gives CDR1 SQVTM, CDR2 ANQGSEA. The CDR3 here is CSVGGQGQNIQYF. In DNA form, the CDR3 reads TGCAGCGTTGGGGGACAGGGACAAAACATTCAGTACTTC.

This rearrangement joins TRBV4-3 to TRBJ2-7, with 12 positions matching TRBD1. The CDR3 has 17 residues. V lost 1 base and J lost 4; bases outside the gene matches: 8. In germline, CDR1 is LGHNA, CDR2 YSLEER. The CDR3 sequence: CASSQAWDRGREYEQYF. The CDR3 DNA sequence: TGCGCCAGCAGCCAAGCATGGGACAGGGGGCGAGAATACGAGCAGTACTTC.

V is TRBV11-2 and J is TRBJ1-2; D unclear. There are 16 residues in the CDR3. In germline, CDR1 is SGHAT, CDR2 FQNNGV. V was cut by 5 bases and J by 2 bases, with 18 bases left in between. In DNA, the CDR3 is TGTGCCAGCAGCAAAAACCGGGATCTAAGGAACTATGGCTACACCTTC. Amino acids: CASSKNRDLRNYGYTF.

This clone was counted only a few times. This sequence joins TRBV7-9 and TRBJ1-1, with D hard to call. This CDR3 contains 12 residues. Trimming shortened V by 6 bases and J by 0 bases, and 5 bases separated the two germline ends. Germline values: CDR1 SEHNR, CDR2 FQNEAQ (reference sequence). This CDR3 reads CASRRMNTEAFF. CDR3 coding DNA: TGTGCCAGCAGAAGAATGAACACTGAAGCTTTCTTT.